This TCR beta chain was sequenced in a study of CD8+ T cells in alopecia areata. Study-wide background: It was oral tofacitinib, at 5 to 10 mg twice daily, that treated patients received.

Findings and caveats of the study: In scalp samples, resident alphabeta T cells of normal skin are also sequenced.

The CDR3 sequence is 13 residues long. Germline CDR1 and CDR2: SGHRS and YFSETQ. Trimming cost V 3 bases and J 1 base, with 7 bases left between them. On this clone: The target antigen is unknown.

Individuals with alopecia areata gave both lesional scalp punch biopsies and peripheral blood for collection. cDNA reverse transcribed from extracted RNA served as the sequencing template. Method: immunoSEQ multiplex PCR; TCRdb's copy keeps in-frame clones and lacks some. The data show 150,000 or so clones, around 50% seen once. The source of this sequence is a human donor with alopecia areata. The chain employs TRBV5-1 and TRBJ1-1, with D perhaps TRBD1 (6 bases). The sequencing sample was made of CD4+ T cells sorted from blood. CDR3 residues: CASSSGANTEAFF. CDR3 nucleotide sequence: TGCGCCAGCAGCTCAGGGGCGAACACTGAAGCTTTCTTT. Full variable domain (missing parts from reference TRBV5-1 and TRBJ1-1): KAGVTQTPRYLIKTRGQQVTLSCSPISGHRSVSWYQQTPGQGLQFLFEYFSETQRNKGNFPGRFSGRQFSNSRSEMNVSTLELGDSALYLCASSSGANTEAFFGQGTRLTVV.